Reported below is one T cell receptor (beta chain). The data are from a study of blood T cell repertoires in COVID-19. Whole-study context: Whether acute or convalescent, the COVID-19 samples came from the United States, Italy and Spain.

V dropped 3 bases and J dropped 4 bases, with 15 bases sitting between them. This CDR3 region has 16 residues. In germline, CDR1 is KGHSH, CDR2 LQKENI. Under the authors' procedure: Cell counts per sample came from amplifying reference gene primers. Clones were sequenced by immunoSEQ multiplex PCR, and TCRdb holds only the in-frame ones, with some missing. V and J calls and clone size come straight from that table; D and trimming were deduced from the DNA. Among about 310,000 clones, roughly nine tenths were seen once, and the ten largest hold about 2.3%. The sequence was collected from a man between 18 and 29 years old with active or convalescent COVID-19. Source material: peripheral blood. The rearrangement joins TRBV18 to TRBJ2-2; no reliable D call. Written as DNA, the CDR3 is TGTGCCAGCTCACCTTCGACTCCTAGGAGCACCGGGGAGCTGTTTTTT. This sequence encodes CASSPSTPRSTGELFF.